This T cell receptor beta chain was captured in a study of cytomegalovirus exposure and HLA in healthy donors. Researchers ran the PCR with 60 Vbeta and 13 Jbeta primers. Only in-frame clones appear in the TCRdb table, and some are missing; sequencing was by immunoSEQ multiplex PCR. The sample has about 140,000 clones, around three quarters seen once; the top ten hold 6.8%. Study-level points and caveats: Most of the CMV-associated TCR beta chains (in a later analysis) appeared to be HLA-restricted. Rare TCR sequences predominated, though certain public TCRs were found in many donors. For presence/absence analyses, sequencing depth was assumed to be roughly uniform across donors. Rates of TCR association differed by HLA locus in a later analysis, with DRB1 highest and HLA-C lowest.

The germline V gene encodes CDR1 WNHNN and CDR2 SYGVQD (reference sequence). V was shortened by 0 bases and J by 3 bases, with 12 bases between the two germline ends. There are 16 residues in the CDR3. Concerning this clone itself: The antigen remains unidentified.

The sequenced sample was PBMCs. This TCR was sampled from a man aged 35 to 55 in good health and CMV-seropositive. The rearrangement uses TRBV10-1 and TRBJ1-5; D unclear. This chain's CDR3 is CASSESSKRANQPQHF. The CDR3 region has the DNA TGCGCCAGCAGTGAGTCATCTAAGAGGGCCAATCAGCCCCAGCATTTT.